This TCR beta chain was identified during a study of cytomegalovirus exposure and HLA in healthy donors. Study overall: From HLA-typed donors, an early data release held about 92 million unique TCRs. Study-wide results and caveats: Cytomegalovirus association was listed for 164 TCR beta chains.

A note on this clone: Its antigen is undetermined.

PCR was performed using 60 Vbeta and 13 Jbeta primers. Profiling relied on immunoSEQ multiplex PCR, and the TCRdb table lists in-frame clones only, not all of them. The repertoire holds 120,000 or so clones, with roughly three quarters as singletons. The CDR3 contains 15 residues. Germline CDR1 is SGHRS and CDR2 is YFSETQ. V lost 3 bases and J lost 8, with 17 bases in between. This TCR was recovered from a young man in good health and CMV-seropositive. V usage is TRBV5-1 and J usage is TRBJ1-4; D is possibly TRBD1 (5 bases). Sequenced input: PBMCs. The CDR3, as DNA: TGCGCCAGCAGCTGGCAGGGTACGGGAGACGAAAAACTGTTTTTT. Protein sequence: CASSWQGTGDEKLFF.